The 27 T cell receptor beta chains given below trace back to one sample, sequenced in a study of blood T cell repertoires in COVID-19. The assay was immunoSEQ multiplex PCR, and TCRdb's table has in-frame clones only and misses some. The table includes about 94,000 clones, roughly 84% detected once. Sequenced input: peripheral blood. These TCRs come from a woman aged 55-70 years in a cohort sampled during active or convalescent COVID-19.

The genes are TRBV27 and TRBJ1-6; 10 nucleotides line up with TRBD1. Germline V CDR1 and CDR2: MNHEY, SMNVEV (reference sequence). Losses at the gene ends were 5 bases for V and 9 bases for J; bases not matched to a gene: 7. The CDR3 is made up of 15 amino acids. CDR3 protein: CASSISGQGRSPLHF. The CDR3 DNA reads TGTGCCAGCAGTATCTCGGGACAGGGGCGTTCACCCCTCCACTTT.

J is TRBJ1-1 and V is TRBV9, with D possibly matching TRBD1 (5 bases). Germline assignment: CDR1 SGDLS and CDR2 YYNGEE. The CDR3 is 13 residues long. V gave up 0 bases and J gave up 10 bases, with 13 bases separating them. Here the CDR3 reads CASSVAGQGGAFF. CDR3 DNA: TGTGCCAGCAGCGTAGCTGGGCAGGGTGGAGCTTTCTTT.

The chain links TRBV30 to TRBJ2-2; 10 bases map to TRBD1. The CDR3 contains 14 residues. Germline-derived CDR1 and CDR2 are GTSNPN and SVGIG (reference sequence). V lost 7 bases to trimming and J lost 0 bases; unmatched junction nucleotides: 2. CDR3 in DNA: TGTGCCTACGGACAGGGGGCGAACACCGGGGAGCTGTTTTTT. Translation gives CAYGQGANTGELFF.

This chain connects TRBV30 to TRBJ1-6; TRBD1 matches 7 bases. V gave up 2 bases and J gave up 4 bases; unmatched junction bases: 20. This CDR3 region has 20 residues. From germline, CDR1 is GTSNPN and CDR2 SVGIG (reference sequence). CDR3: CAWSLTPLAGGSGYNSPLHF. CDR3 sequence (DNA): TGTGCCTGGAGTCTAACCCCCCTAGCAGGGGGGAGTGGGTATAATTCACCCCTCCACTTT.

The J gene is TRBJ2-1, the V gene TRBV7-2; no reliable D call. The CDR3 is made up of 15 amino acids. The germline V and J ends were trimmed by 3 bases and 0 bases, with 9 bases remaining between them. CDR1 is SGHTA, CDR2 FQGNSA, per germline. Written as DNA, the CDR3 is TGTGCCAGCAGCTTGCCGCTCTACTCCTACAATGAGCAGTTCTTC. Amino acid sequence: CASSLPLYSYNEQFF.

The chain has TRBV15 and TRBJ1-5, with TRBD1 matching 9 bases. This CDR3 has 14 amino acids. Unmatched junction bases numbered 4, after V lost 5 bases and J lost 5 bases. The germline V gene encodes CDR1 LNHNV and CDR2 YYDKDF (reference sequence). Written as DNA, the CDR3 is TGTGCCACCAGCTTCGGGACAGGGTATCAGCCCCAGCATTTT. Its translation: CATSFGTGYQPQHF.

The chain links TRBV30 to TRBJ1-1; D possibly corresponds to TRBD1 (5 bases). The CDR3 covers 13 residues. V lost 3 bases, J lost 4 bases, and 12 bases lay in between. The germline V gene encodes CDR1 GTSNPN and CDR2 SVGIG (reference sequence). CDR3 sequence: CAWSRAQGTEAFF. CDR3 coding DNA: TGTGCCTGGAGCCGAGCCCAGGGCACTGAAGCTTTCTTT.

V gene TRBV19 combines with J gene TRBJ1-5; D is perhaps TRBD1 (6 bases). Trimming pared 8 bases from V and 0 bases from J, leaving 23 bases between. From germline, CDR1 is LNHDA and CDR2 SQIVND (reference sequence). The CDR3 has 18 amino acids. The CDR3 DNA reads TGTGCCAGTTCCGAGGACCCCGACAGGAGTTATAGCAATCAGCCCCAGCATTTT. Translated: CASSEDPDRSYSNQPQHF.

The rearrangement uses TRBV6-5 and TRBJ1-5, with D perhaps matching TRBD1 (5 bases). Per germline, CDR1 MNHEY and CDR2 SVGAGI. Trimming pared 2 bases from V and 9 bases from J, leaving 14 bases between. This CDR3 has 14 amino acids. This CDR3 is CASSYGRPGSPQHF. The CDR3 coding sequence is TGTGCCAGCAGTTACGGGCGGCCAGGGTCGCCCCAGCATTTT.

J is TRBJ1-1 and V is TRBV5-1, with 7 bases lining up with TRBD1. The length of the CDR3 is 14 residues. Germline lookup yields CDR1 SGHRS and CDR2 YFSETQ. Trimming took 2 bases from V and 3 from J; bases not matched to a gene: 4. CDR3 coding DNA: TGCGCCAGCAGCTTAACCGGGACAGACACTGAAGCTTTCTTT. This codes for CASSLTGTDTEAFF.

V usage is TRBV19 and J usage is TRBJ2-3, with D perhaps TRBD2 (6 bases). Trimming pared 1 base from V and 2 bases from J, leaving 19 bases between. Germline CDR1 and CDR2: LNHDA and SQIVND (reference sequence). The CDR3 length is 18 residues. As DNA, the CDR3 is TGTGCCAGTAGTATAGGGTCGGTTTCAGGACTACCCACAGATACGCAGTATTTT. It specifies CASSIGSVSGLPTDTQYF.

The V gene is TRBV24-1, the J gene TRBJ1-1; tentatively, D is TRBD1 (6 bases). The V and J ends lost 7 bases and 0 bases respectively, with 11 bases between them. The CDR3 runs 14 residues. The germline V gene has CDR1 KGHDR and CDR2 SFDVKD. The DNA for the CDR3 is TGTGCCACCAGATCAACAGGGATGAACACTGAAGCTTTCTTT. Its translation is CATRSTGMNTEAFF.

This clone occurred many times. The V call is TRBV11-2, the J call TRBJ1-5; 7 bases map to TRBD1. Germline V gene data show CDR1 as SGHAT and CDR2 as FQNNGV. This CDR3 is 15 amino acids long. The V segment lost 4 bases and the J segment 0 bases; nucleotides outside the gene matches: 3. The CDR3 protein is CASSSTGDSNQPQHF. CDR3 DNA sequence: TGTGCCAGCAGCTCCACAGGGGATAGCAATCAGCCCCAGCATTTT.

This sequence joins TRBV6-5 and TRBJ2-1; D may be TRBD2 (5 bases). Germline loops: CDR1 MNHEY, CDR2 SVGAGI. This CDR3 has 15 amino acids. V was pared by 6 bases and J by 2 bases, with 14 bases between. The DNA of the CDR3 is TGTGCCAGCAGCCGCAAAGCGGCTACCTACAATGAGCAGTTCTTC. Translation gives CASSRKAATYNEQFF.

V and J are TRBV5-1 and TRBJ2-7; D ambiguous. The CDR3 extends over 12 amino acids. The germline V gene has CDR1 SGHRS and CDR2 YFSETQ. The V end lost 0 bases, the J end lost 4 bases, and 5 bases lay between the germline ends. The CDR3 protein is CASSLERYEQYF. In nucleotides, the CDR3 is TGCGCCAGCAGCTTGGAGAGGTACGAGCAGTACTTC.

The chain joins TRBV15 to TRBJ2-7, with 8 bases matching TRBD1. CDR1 and CDR2 from the germline V gene are LNHNV and YYDKDF (reference sequence). With V trimmed by 5 bases and J by 6 bases, 12 bases remained unmatched. This CDR3 is 15 amino acids long. Here the CDR3 reads CATSWDRIPHREQYF. CDR3 coding DNA: TGTGCCACCAGCTGGGACAGGATCCCGCATCGCGAGCAGTACTTC.

A remark on this clone: This sample includes further DNA sequences coding for the same CDR3. The chain couples TRBV9 to TRBJ1-3; D is unresolved. The germline gives CDR1 SGDLS, CDR2 YYNGEE. This CDR3 is 16 amino acids long. V lost 0 bases, J lost 4 bases, and 14 bases lay in between. CDR3 sequence (DNA): TGTGCCAGCAGCGTAGGGACGGGGTTGTCCGGAAACACCATATATTTT. Translating gives CASSVGTGLSGNTIYF.

CDR3 nucleotide sequence: TGCGCCAGCAGCCAAGAAATCTCGGGACTACGGGAGACCCAGTACTTC. Translating gives CASSQEISGLRETQYF. This rearrangement joins TRBV4-1 to TRBJ2-5; 7 bases fit TRBD2. The CDR3 has 16 amino acids. J was trimmed by 5 bases and V by 0 bases; bases with no gene match: 9. CDR1 is MGHRA, CDR2 YSYEKL, per germline.

This clone was detected only a few times. The CDR3 spells CASSPRGGQRTYNEQFF. DNA for the CDR3: TGTGCCAGCAGCCCTCGGGGGGGGCAAAGAACCTACAATGAGCAGTTCTTC. The chain has TRBV7-9 and TRBJ2-1; 8 nucleotides match TRBD2. Germline CDR1 reads SEHNR; CDR2 reads FQNEAQ (reference sequence). The CDR3 runs to 17 residues. V lost 5 bases, J lost 2 bases, and 11 bases stayed unmatched.

The CDR3 here is CASSILAGSTDTQYF. The DNA for the CDR3 is TGTGCCAGCAGCATCCTAGCGGGAAGCACAGATACGCAGTATTTT. V usage is TRBV7-9 and J usage is TRBJ2-3; the match to TRBD2 covers 9 bases. The junction had 3 bases not matched to a gene; V was cut back by 5 bases and J by 0 bases. The germline CDR1 and CDR2 sequences are SEHNR and FQNEAQ (reference sequence). The CDR3 is made up of 15 amino acids.

The chain links TRBV3-1 (or the pseudogene TRBV3-2) to TRBJ1-5, with TRBD1 matching over 9 bases. The CDR3 consists of 16 residues. Germline V gene sequence: CDR1 LGHDT, CDR2 YNNKEL (reference sequence). V gave up 5 bases and J gave up 7 bases; unmatched junction bases: 12. The CDR3 reads CASSEGTGRSGQPQHF. DNA for the CDR3: TGTGCCAGCAGCGAAGGGACAGGGAGGAGCGGCCAGCCCCAGCATTTT.

As concerns this clone: Mismatch with germline at one junction end may stem from a read error. This chain uses TRBV28 with TRBJ2-7; 16 nucleotides match TRBD2. The CDR3 is made up of 14 amino acids. CDR1 and CDR2 from the germline V gene are MDHEN and SYDVKM. The DNA of the CDR3 is TGTGCCAGCAGTTCAGGGACTAGCGGGAGGGAAATCCCCTTC. It is translated as CASSSGTSGREIPF.

V and J are TRBV15 and TRBJ1-2; 9 bases fit TRBD1. Germline V CDR1 and CDR2: LNHNV, YYDKDF (reference sequence). This CDR3 is built from 14 residues. The ends lost 1 base at V and 7 bases at J; junction bases unmatched: 4. CDR3 nucleotide sequence: TGTGCCACCAGCAGAGTGGACAGGGGAATTGGCTACACCTTC. Protein: CATSRVDRGIGYTF.

The chain is built from TRBV28 and TRBJ2-2; possible D gene TRBD1, 6 bases. The germline V and J ends were trimmed by 6 bases and 9 bases, with 14 bases remaining between them. CDR1 and CDR2 from the germline V gene are MDHEN and SYDVKM. The CDR3 extends over 13 amino acids. The CDR3 DNA follows: TGTGCCAGCAGAACTGCAGGGGTCCGGGAGCTGTTTTTT. It encodes CASRTAGVRELFF.

The CDR3 spells CASSDLAGNTGELFF. As DNA, the CDR3 is TGCGCCAGCAGTGATCTAGCGGGGAACACCGGGGAGCTGTTTTTT. This chain uses TRBV10-1 with TRBJ2-2; 8 nucleotides match TRBD2. The CDR3 runs 15 residues. CDR1 WNHNN and CDR2 SYGVQD come from the germline V gene (reference sequence). V shed 3 bases, J shed 1 base, and the junction held 1 base outside the gene matches.

The chain is built from TRBV5-3 and TRBJ1-2; tentative D call: TRBD1 (5 bases). TRBV5-3 is an ORF, and what it does is uncertain. V lost 4 bases and J lost 8, with 15 bases in between. There are 13 residues in the CDR3. The CDR3 reads CARSQEVGEGYTF. The CDR3 bases are TGTGCCAGAAGCCAAGAGGTAGGGGAAGGCTACACCTTC.

The chain recombines TRBV7-8 with TRBJ2-5; D is perhaps TRBD2 (5 bases). V lost 0 bases to trimming and J lost 2 bases, with 7 bases between them. The CDR3 spans 14 residues. Germline V lookup: CDR1 SGHVS, CDR2 FQNEAQ. The CDR3 DNA reads as TGTGCCAGCAGCTTAGCGGGCGGGCAAGAGACCCAGTACTTC. As protein: CASSLAGGQETQYF.